The 32 T cell receptor beta chains in this list originate from one sample, sequenced in a study of T cells expressing NK-cell markers. TCRdb re-called the 5' RACE reads and shows each CDR3 protein once, DNA omitted. This sample's table has about 260,000 distinct CDR3 sequences. The sequenced sample was blood T cells: a sorted CD56 or NKG2C T cell subset, CD4+ or CD8+ T cells, or bulk PBMC T cells (not recorded which). The receptor source for this set is a man between 18 and 35 years old in good health.

CDR3 loop: CASHTLYYNEQFF. The chain uses TRBV28 and TRBJ2-1. The CDR3 has 13 amino acids. Germline CDR1 and CDR2: MDHEN and SYDVKM.

The chain couples TRBV5-1 to TRBJ2-1; TCRdb selects TRBD1, and the lack of DNA leaves this call unchecked. Germline assignment: CDR1 SGHRS and CDR2 YFSETQ. CDR3 length: 14 amino acids. The chain's CDR3 is CASNRDRNNNEQFF.

This chain joins TRBV4-3 and TRBJ2-1; TCRdb's D call of TRBD2 is untestable without DNA. The CDR3 length is 17 residues. Germline values: CDR1 LGHNA, CDR2 YSLEER. CDR3 amino acids: CASSQGRGTSGDNEQFF.

J is TRBJ2-2 and V is TRBV20-1. Looked up from germline, CDR1 is DFQATT and CDR2 is SNEGSKA (reference sequence). The CDR3 has 18 residues. The CDR3 reads CSARGVGSRSSNTGELFF.

V usage is TRBV12-3 or TRBV12-4 and J usage is TRBJ2-3; checking the TCRdb D call of TRBD1 is not possible without DNA. The length of the CDR3 is 12 residues. CDR3 loop: CASNRGQGTQYF.

This chain links TRBV15 with TRBJ2-5. In germline, CDR1 is LNHNV, CDR2 YYDKDF (reference sequence). This CDR3 spans 12 amino acids. The CDR3 protein is CATSRGMETQYF. The variable domain in full, with the rest retrieved from reference TRBV15 and TRBJ2-5, is DAMVIQNPRYQVTQFGKPVTLSCSQTLNHNVMYWYQQKSSQAPKLLFHYYDKDFNNEADTPDNFQSRRPNTSFCFLDIRSPGLGDTAMYLCATSRGMETQYFGPGTRLLVL.

The chain combines TRBV3-1 with TRBJ2-3. In germline, CDR1 is LGHDT, CDR2 YNNKEL (reference sequence). The CDR3 spans 12 residues. CDR3: CASSQGLPAQYF.

V is TRBV29-1 and J is TRBJ2-7; without DNA, the TCRdb call of TRBD1 cannot be checked. CDR3 length: 13 amino acids. The germline V gene encodes CDR1 SQVTM and CDR2 ANQGSEA. The CDR3 reads CSVVSGQLYEQYF.

The V gene is TRBV18, the J gene TRBJ2-5; TCRdb reports TRBD1, a call that lacks DNA to check it against. Germline CDR1 reads KGHSH; CDR2 reads LQKENI. The CDR3 is 14 amino acids. CDR3: CASSPLDRSETQYF.

This chain joins TRBV18 and TRBJ1-1; TCRdb's D call, TRBD1, is unchecked because there is no DNA. Germline CDR1 reads KGHSH; CDR2 reads LQKENI. The CDR3 loop spans 16 amino acids. CDR3: CASSPQGTRLNTEAFF. The complete variable domain, with remaining parts taken from reference TRBV18 and TRBJ1-1, reads NAGVMQNPRHLVRRRGQEARLRCSPMKGHSHVYWYRQLPEEGLKFMVYLQKENIIDESGMPKERFSAEFPKEGPSILRIQQVVRGDSAAYFCASSPQGTRLNTEAFFGQGTRLTVV.

The chain recombines TRBV11-2 with TRBJ1-1. Germline V gene sequence: CDR1 SGHAT, CDR2 FQNNGV. The CDR3 covers 14 residues. Here the CDR3 reads CASSLSVGGTEAFF. Drawing the rest from reference TRBV11-2 and TRBJ1-1, the complete variable domain is EAGVAQSPRYKIIEKRQSVAFWCNPISGHATLYWYQQILGQGPKLLIQFQNNGVVDDSQLPKDRFSAERLKGVDSTLKIQPAKLEDSAVYLCASSLSVGGTEAFFGQGTRLTVV.

CDR3 region: CASNNSSGPNTGELFF. This sequence joins TRBV6-5 and TRBJ2-2. Per the germline V gene, CDR1 is MNHEY and CDR2 is SVGAGI. The CDR3 length is 16 residues.

CDR3 sequence reads: CASSASRGKGYQPQHF. The V call is TRBV27, the J call TRBJ1-5; lacking DNA, the TRBD1 call made by TCRdb goes unchecked. The CDR3 is 16 amino acids. Per germline, CDR1 MNHEY and CDR2 SMNVEV (reference sequence).

The chain combines TRBV5-1 with TRBJ2-3. This CDR3 is 13 amino acids long. Germline CDR1 is SGHRS and CDR2 is YFSETQ. The CDR3 is CASQRDFGDTQYF.

V and J are TRBV20-1 and TRBJ2-5; TCRdb picks TRBD1, but there is no DNA to check that call. This CDR3 has 13 amino acids. From germline, CDR1 is DFQATT and CDR2 SNEGSKA (reference sequence). CDR3 sequence reads: CSADTDRQETQYF.

The chain uses TRBV12-3 or TRBV12-4 and TRBJ2-1; TCRdb returns TRBD2, unconfirmable since there is no DNA. The CDR3 sequence is 17 residues long. The CDR3 reads CASSFGLAGVQYNEQFF.

The chain couples TRBV6-5 to TRBJ1-1. This CDR3 has 12 amino acids. Germline V gene sequence: CDR1 MNHEY, CDR2 SVGAGI. This chain's CDR3 is CASRADKTEAFF.

The chain couples TRBV4-2 to TRBJ2-1; TCRdb lists TRBD2, though no DNA is available to test this call. Per germline, CDR1 LGHNA and CDR2 YNFKEQ. The CDR3 consists of 17 residues. The CDR3 region is CASSQEAKAGGQNEQFF.

This chain links TRBV28 with TRBJ2-1. The length of the CDR3 is 15 residues. Germline V gene data show CDR1 as MDHEN and CDR2 as SYDVKM. CDR3 amino acids: CASGVSGISYNEQFF.

The V call is TRBV12-3 or TRBV12-4, the J call TRBJ2-2; TCRdb designates TRBD1, a call that cannot be tested without DNA. This CDR3 is 20 amino acids long. CDR3 loop: CASRPPDRGPASTVAGELFF.

The gene calls are TRBV29-1 and TRBJ2-2; the TCRdb D gene call, TRBD2, has no DNA to confirm it. Germline CDR1 reads SQVTM; CDR2 reads ANQGSEA. This CDR3 contains 14 residues. The CDR3 reads CSGSSGGNTGELFF.

The chain couples TRBV29-1 to TRBJ2-1; TCRdb designates TRBD2, a call that cannot be tested without DNA. From germline, CDR1 is SQVTM and CDR2 ANQGSEA. The CDR3 is made up of 14 amino acids. CDR3 amino acids: CSVERTRPTDEQFF.

V is TRBV6-2 or TRBV6-3 and J is TRBJ2-5; the D call from TCRdb, TRBD1, cannot be confirmed without DNA. From germline, CDR1 is MNHEY and CDR2 SVGEGT. The CDR3 is 14 amino acids. Here the CDR3 reads CASSFGPGSETQYF.

The chain joins TRBV6-5 to TRBJ1-6; TCRdb outputs TRBD1, but without DNA this stays unchecked. CDR3 size: 15 residues. The germline V gene has CDR1 MNHEY and CDR2 SVGAGI. CDR3 amino acids: CASSSVQGHNSPLHF.

The V and J genes are TRBV7-2 and TRBJ2-5; the TRBD1 assignment by TCRdb is unverifiable without DNA. CDR1 SGHTA and CDR2 FQGNSA come from the germline V gene. The CDR3 is 14 amino acids. CDR3 in amino acids: CASSGTGFGETQYF.

The V gene is TRBV7-8, the J gene TRBJ2-6; checking the TCRdb D call of TRBD2 is not possible without DNA. From germline, CDR1 is SGHVS and CDR2 FQNEAQ. The length of the CDR3 is 17 residues. CDR3 amino acids: CASSPPPRLTGANVLTF.

The rearrangement joins TRBV18 to TRBJ2-1; TCRdb's assignment of TRBD2 cannot be checked, as there is no DNA. The CDR3 has 16 amino acids. Germline V gene lookup returns CDR1 KGHSH and CDR2 LQKENI. The chain's CDR3 is CASSLGSPSSYNEQFF.

The rearrangement joins TRBV12-3 or TRBV12-4 to TRBJ2-2. This CDR3 is built from 14 residues. CDR3 loop: CASRKAANTGELFF.

The chain uses TRBV6-6 and TRBJ2-1; TCRdb picks TRBD1, but there is no DNA to check that call. CDR1 and CDR2 (germline): MNHNY, SVGAGI (reference sequence). CDR3 length equals 12 residues. CDR3 region: CASRKTDNEQFF.

The CDR3: CASGTSYGYTF. The V call is TRBV7-6, the J call TRBJ1-2; no DNA is available, so the TRBD1 call from TCRdb remains unchecked. In germline, CDR1 is SGHVS, CDR2 FNYEAQ. CDR3 length: 11 amino acids.

The chain has TRBV20-1 and TRBJ2-5; TCRdb indicates TRBD1, and absent DNA this call remains unverified. Germline V lookup: CDR1 DFQATT, CDR2 SNEGSKA (reference sequence). This CDR3 is built from 16 residues. CDR3 amino acids: CSAPSTFGTGRSAQYF.

J is TRBJ2-1 and V is TRBV15; the TRBD2 assignment by TCRdb is unverifiable without DNA. Per germline, CDR1 LNHNV and CDR2 YYDKDF (reference sequence). The CDR3 is 15 amino acids. The CDR3 is CATTTSGSSYNEQFF.